This T cell receptor (beta chain) was profiled in a study of tumor T cells in aggressive B-cell lymphoma. Germline V gene lookup returns CDR1 SGHRS and CDR2 YFSETQ. The CDR3 loop spans 15 amino acids. V gave up 0 bases and J gave up 2 bases, with 11 bases separating them. TCRdb's table, derived via immunoSEQ multiplex PCR, lists solely in-frame clones and lacks some. The sample records 2,000 to 2,500 clones, about four fifths being singletons. The rearrangement uses TRBV5-1 and TRBJ1-1; possible D gene TRBD1, 5 bases. Input material: tumor tissue. The sequence came from an adult with diffuse large B cell lymphoma. DNA for the CDR3: TGCGCCAGCAGCTTGGCAGGGTCGATCAACACTGAAGCTTTCTTT. Its translation: CASSLAGSINTEAFF.